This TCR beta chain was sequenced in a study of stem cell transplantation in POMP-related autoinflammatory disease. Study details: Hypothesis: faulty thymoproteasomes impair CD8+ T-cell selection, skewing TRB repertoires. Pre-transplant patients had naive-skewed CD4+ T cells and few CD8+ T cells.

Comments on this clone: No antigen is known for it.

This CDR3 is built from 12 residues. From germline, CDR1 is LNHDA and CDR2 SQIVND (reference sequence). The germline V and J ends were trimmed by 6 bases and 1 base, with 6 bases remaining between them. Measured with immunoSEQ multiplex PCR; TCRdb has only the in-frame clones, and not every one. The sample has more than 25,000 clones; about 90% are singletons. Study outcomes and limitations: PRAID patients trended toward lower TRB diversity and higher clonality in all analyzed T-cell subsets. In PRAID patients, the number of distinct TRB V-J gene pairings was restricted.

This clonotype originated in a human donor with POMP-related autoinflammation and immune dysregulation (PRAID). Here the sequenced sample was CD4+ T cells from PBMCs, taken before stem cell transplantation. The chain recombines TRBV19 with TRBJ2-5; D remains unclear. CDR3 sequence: CASSLGQETQYF. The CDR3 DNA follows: TGTGCCAGTAGCCTTGGCCAAGAGACCCAGTACTTC. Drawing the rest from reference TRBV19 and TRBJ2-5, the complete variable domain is DGGITQSPKYLFRKEGQNVTLSCEQNLNHDAMYWYRQDPGQGLRLIYYSQIVNDFQKGDIAEGYSVSREKKESFPLTVTSAQKNPTAFYLCASSLGQETQYFGPGTRLLVL.